Following are 15 T cell receptor beta chains from one sample sequenced in a study of T cell responses to AZD1222 COVID-19 vaccine. Repertoires were generated with immunoSEQ multiplex PCR, while TCRdb's copy carries only in-frame clones and drops some. The sample has around 140,000 clones; 93% are singletons. The source material was peripheral blood, sampled on day 0 of AZD1222 vaccination. The receptors shown here come from an adult in good health.

V and J are TRBV19 and TRBJ2-3; possibly TRBD1 for D (5 bases). The CDR3 loop spans 14 amino acids. V was pared by 7 bases and J by 0 bases, with 11 bases between. Germline CDR1 LNHDA, CDR2 SQIVND (reference sequence). The CDR3 DNA sequence: TGTGCCAGTACCACTGGGGCTAGCACAGATACGCAGTATTTT. This translates into CASTTGASTDTQYF.

The rearrangement joins TRBV30 to TRBJ2-7, with 10 bases identical to TRBD1. The V gene's germline CDR1 is GTSNPN and CDR2 SVGIG (reference sequence). CDR3 length: 13 amino acids. With 1 base clipped from V and 7 bases from J, the junction kept 4 bases outside the gene matches. The CDR3 protein is CAWSGTGGREQYF. The CDR3 coding sequence is TGTGCCTGGAGTGGGACAGGGGGTCGGGAGCAGTACTTC.

The V gene is TRBV19, the J gene TRBJ2-7, with 7 bases identical to TRBD2. The CDR3 runs to 15 residues. CDR1 is LNHDA and CDR2 is SQIVND in the germline V gene (reference sequence). Trimming at V came to 1 base and at J to 4 bases, leaving 7 bases not matched to a gene. The CDR3 nucleotides are TGTGCCAGTAGTATAGGGGCGGGGGAGCATTACGAGCAGTACTTC. Amino acid sequence: CASSIGAGEHYEQYF.

The rearrangement links TRBV4-1 to TRBJ1-2; unclear D gene. This CDR3 is 15 amino acids long. The ends were cut back, 0 bases at V and 6 bases at J, with 14 bases in the middle. CDR1 and CDR2 from the germline V gene are MGHRA and YSYEKL. The CDR3 protein is CASSQDGLGMNGYTF. The CDR3 DNA reads TGCGCCAGCAGCCAAGACGGGCTGGGTATGAATGGCTACACCTTC.

The chain links TRBV7-2 to TRBJ2-7, with 7 nucleotides matching TRBD2. This CDR3 has 14 amino acids. V dropped 2 bases and J dropped 4; count of bases not matched to a gene: 5. Per germline, CDR1 SGHTA and CDR2 FQGNSA. The CDR3 DNA follows: TGTGCCAGCAGCTTACGCGGGAGTGGGTACGAGCAGTACTTC. It translates to CASSLRGSGYEQYF. Drawing the rest from reference TRBV7-2 and TRBJ2-7, the complete variable domain is GAGVSQSPSNKVTEKGKDVELRCDPISGHTALYWYRQSLGQGLEFLIYFQGNSAPDKSGLPSDRFSAERTGGSVSTLTIQRTQQEDSAVYLCASSLRGSGYEQYFGPGTRLTVT.

The chain is built from TRBV27 and TRBJ1-2, with D possibly being TRBD1 (6 bases). V lost 6 bases to trimming and J lost 8 bases, with 16 bases between them. CDR3 size: 13 residues. In germline, CDR1 is MNHEY, CDR2 SMNVEV (reference sequence). The CDR3 region has the DNA TGTGCCAGCAGCAGTAACCAGGGGATAGGCTACACCTTC. Translation gives CASSSNQGIGYTF.

The V gene is TRBV4-1, the J gene TRBJ1-1; unclear D gene. CDR1 is MGHRA, CDR2 YSYEKL, per germline. V lost 1 base, J lost 4 bases, and 13 bases lay in between. The CDR3 has 15 residues. The CDR3 DNA reads as TGCGCCAGCAGCCAAGGCCCCGGACTGGGCACTGAAGCTTTCTTT. Its protein is CASSQGPGLGTEAFF.

The rearrangement links TRBV19 to TRBJ1-3; D is undetermined. Trimming left V 7 bases short and J 2 bases short, with 9 bases between. Germline assignment: CDR1 LNHDA and CDR2 SQIVND (reference sequence). The CDR3 runs to 13 residues. The CDR3 here is CASTTTAGNTIYF. CDR3 nucleotide sequence: TGTGCCAGTACCACGACTGCTGGAAACACCATATATTTT.

The J gene is TRBJ2-3, the V gene TRBV3-1 (or the pseudogene TRBV3-2); TRBD2 matches 9 bases. Germline V CDR1 and CDR2: LGHDT, YNNKEL (reference sequence). The CDR3 runs 17 residues. The J segment lost 2 bases and the V segment lost 1 base, leaving 7 bases of the junction unmatched. The CDR3 sequence: CASSQVPAGGFTDTQYF. The CDR3 nucleotides read TGTGCCAGCAGCCAAGTCCCAGCGGGGGGTTTCACAGATACGCAGTATTTT.

The gene calls are TRBV19 and TRBJ2-3, with D uncertain. The CDR3 is made up of 14 amino acids. Trimming removed 5 bases at V and 3 bases at J, with 12 bases between. CDR1 is LNHDA, CDR2 SQIVND, per germline (reference sequence). The CDR3 region has the DNA TGTGCCAGTAGTCACCAGCTCGGTACAGATACGCAGTATTTT. Amino acids: CASSHQLGTDTQYF. The whole variable domain, remainder taken from reference TRBV19 and TRBJ2-3, is DGGITQSPKYLFRKEGQNVTLSCEQNLNHDAMYWYRQDPGQGLRLIYYSQIVNDFQKGDIAEGYSVSREKKESFPLTVTSAQKNPTAFYLCASSHQLGTDTQYFGPGTRLTVL.

The gene calls are TRBV5-4 and TRBJ2-1, with 7 bases matching TRBD2. The ends lost 0 bases at V and 9 bases at J; junction bases unmatched: 3. Germline CDR1 is SGHNT and CDR2 is YYREEE (reference sequence). This CDR3 is 13 amino acids long. CDR3 protein: CASSLERESEQFF. The CDR3 coding sequence is TGTGCCAGCAGCTTGGAGCGGGAAAGTGAGCAGTTCTTC.

In its sample, this clone was seen once. The chain combines TRBV4-1 with TRBJ1-1; a weak D match, TRBD1 (5 bases). The V and J ends lost 4 bases and 8 bases respectively, with 14 bases between them. Germline V gene sequence: CDR1 MGHRA, CDR2 YSYEKL. The CDR3 is 13 amino acids. The CDR3 loop is CASSPIVGAEAFF. The CDR3, as DNA: TGCGCCAGCAGCCCGATCGTCGGGGCCGAAGCTTTCTTT.

This chain connects TRBV29-1 to TRBJ1-2; TRBD1 matches at 8 bases. J was trimmed by 3 bases and V by 3 bases; bases with no gene match: 3. Germline V lookup: CDR1 SQVTM, CDR2 ANQGSEA. This CDR3 is built from 13 residues. Written as DNA, the CDR3 is TGCAGCGTTGAGACAGGGGAGGACTATGGCTACACCTTC. Protein product: CSVETGEDYGYTF.

The V gene is TRBV6-2 or TRBV6-3, the J gene TRBJ2-2, with a possible D match to TRBD1 (6 bases). The CDR3 spans 16 residues. Germline V gene lookup returns CDR1 MNHEY and CDR2 SVGEGT. V lost 0 bases, J lost 2 bases, and 10 bases lay in between. The DNA for the CDR3 is TGTGCCAGCAGTTACTCGGGGGCGATAAACACCGGGGAGCTGTTTTTT. It yields the protein CASSYSGAINTGELFF.

V is TRBV23-1 and J is TRBJ1-5; maybe TRBD1 (5 bases). TRBV23-1 counts as an open reading frame of uncertain function. Trimming cost V 0 bases and J 3 bases, with 9 bases left between them. This CDR3 has 15 residues. This chain's CDR3 is CASSQSGQSNQPQHF. CDR3 coding DNA: TGCGCCAGCAGTCAATCGGGGCAGTCCAATCAGCCCCAGCATTTT.